Shown below are 27 T cell receptor beta chains from a single sample sequenced in a study of human T cells and chemical hapten exposure. Time point: pre-sensitization, week 0. Stated treatment: therapeutic diphenylcyclopropenone sensitization with weekly scalp DPC. TCRdb fed the RACE reads into MiXCR, producing one record per CDR3 protein. Of some 36,000 distinct CDR3 sequences detected, around 7.6% appear once; the ten largest clones hold around 1.2%. This specimen consisted of whole blood, obtained in connection with sensitization to the hapten diphenylcyclopropenone (DPC). These receptors all come from a woman in her 50s with alopecia areata. Some clones in this sample may be carry-over from other donors' samples.

The gene calls are TRBV5-1 and TRBJ2-7, with 10 nucleotides matching TRBD2. The V gene end was trimmed by 3 bases and the J gene end by 7 bases; junction bases not matched to a gene: 16. In germline, CDR1 is SGHRS, CDR2 YFSETQ. CDR3 size: 17 residues. The CDR3 nucleotides read TGCGCCAGCAGCTCCACTACACTAGCGGGGTCTTCGGGAGAGCAGTACTTC. Translating gives CASSSTTLAGSSGEQYF.

This clonotype turned up a few times. J is TRBJ1-5 and V is TRBV28, with D possibly TRBD1 on 5 matching bases. Trimming left V 4 bases short and J 3 bases short, with 19 bases between. This CDR3 is built from 17 residues. Germline V gene sequence: CDR1 MDHEN, CDR2 SYDVKM. CDR3: CASSSPAGGSINQPQHF. The CDR3 bases are TGTGCCAGCAGTTCTCCCGCCGGGGGGTCGATCAATCAGCCCCAGCATTTT.

This clonotype was found a few times. The chain combines TRBV10-2 with TRBJ1-1, with D possibly being TRBD1 (6 bases). Germline values: CDR1 WSHSY, CDR2 SAAADI. V was clipped by 0 bases and J by 3 bases, with 8 bases between them. This CDR3 spans 14 amino acids. The DNA for the CDR3 is TGCGCCAGCAGTGAGTCACAGGGAGACACTGAAGCTTTCTTT. It translates to CASSESQGDTEAFF.

The V and J genes are TRBV12-3 or TRBV12-4 and TRBJ1-3; 8 bases are shared with TRBD1. The CDR3 is 16 amino acids. The junction had 7 bases not matched to a gene; V was cut back by 6 bases and J by 0 bases. The CDR3, as DNA: TGTGCCAGCAGGGAAGCAGGGACAGGCTCTGGAAACACCATATATTTT. It codes for CASREAGTGSGNTIYF.

This clonotype has at least ten counts. The V and J genes are TRBV25-1 and TRBJ2-4; D possibly corresponds to TRBD1 (6 bases). The germline V and J ends were trimmed by 6 bases and 8 bases, with 11 bases remaining between them. Germline values: CDR1 MGHDK, CDR2 SYGVNS. This CDR3 is 12 amino acids long. CDR3 region: CASRATGHIQYF. For the CDR3, the DNA is TGTGCCAGCAGAGCTACAGGGCACATTCAGTACTTC.

The sample holds many counts of this clonotype. V is TRBV19 and J is TRBJ2-7; 13 nucleotides agree with TRBD2. Germline trimming cut 3 bases from V and 0 bases from J; bases unmatched to any gene: 2. The length of the CDR3 is 16 residues. Germline V gene data show CDR1 as LNHDA and CDR2 as SQIVND (reference sequence). CDR3 amino acids: CASSIRLAGGSYEQYF. Written as DNA, the CDR3 is TGTGCCAGTAGTATTCGACTAGCGGGAGGCTCCTACGAGCAGTACTTC. Variable domain in full (rest from reference TRBV19 and TRBJ2-7): DGGITQSPKYLFRKEGQNVTLSCEQNLNHDAMYWYRQDPGQGLRLIYYSQIVNDFQKGDIAEGYSVSREKKESFPLTVTSAQKNPTAFYLCASSIRLAGGSYEQYFGPGTRLTVT.

Ten or more counts support this clonotype. This chain joins TRBV7-6 and TRBJ2-1; TRBD2 agrees at 9 bases. CDR1 is SGHVS and CDR2 is FNYEAQ in the germline V gene. Trimming cost V 5 bases and J 5 bases; bases outside gene matches: 16. This CDR3 contains 18 residues. The CDR3 DNA reads TGTGCCAGCAGCCCTCTACAAGGAGGTAGCGGGAGCAACAATGAGCAGTTCTTC. Translating gives CASSPLQGGSGSNNEQFF.

This clonotype occurred many times. The chain recombines TRBV2 with TRBJ2-7; the match to TRBD1 covers 8 bases. Germline lookup yields CDR1 SNHLY and CDR2 FYNNEI. The CDR3 length is 14 residues. J lost 0 bases, V lost 5 bases, and 3 bases had no gene match. The CDR3 DNA reads as TGTGCCAGCAGTAGACAGGGGAGCTCCTACGAGCAGTACTTC. As protein: CASSRQGSSYEQYF.

This clonotype was detected ten times or more. The chain couples TRBV2 to TRBJ1-5; 8 bases match TRBD1. The V gene's germline CDR1 is SNHLY and CDR2 FYNNEI. Losses at the gene ends were 6 bases for V and 6 bases for J; bases not matched to a gene: 4. CDR3 length: 13 residues. The CDR3 spells CASRGQGTQPQHF. The CDR3 DNA reads TGTGCCAGCAGAGGACAGGGAACTCAGCCCCAGCATTTT.

The chain links TRBV20-1 to TRBJ1-6, with TRBD1 matching 7 bases. The CDR3 spans 14 residues. With V trimmed by 1 base and J by 13 bases, 10 bases remained unmatched. Germline lookup yields CDR1 DFQATT and CDR2 SNEGSKA (reference sequence). Here the CDR3 reads CSARVRQGKGPLHF. In nucleotides, the CDR3 is TGCAGTGCTAGAGTTCGACAGGGTAAAGGGCCCCTCCACTTT.

This clonotype came up many times. One end of the junction is discordant with germline, which a read error may explain. The chain uses TRBV7-7 and TRBJ2-5; the match to TRBD1 covers 8 bases. The CDR3 length is 15 residues. Germline V gives CDR1 SSHAT, CDR2 FNYEAQ (reference sequence). Here the CDR3 DNA reads TGTGCTAGCAGCTCGGGACAGGTCACACAAGAGACCCAGTACTTC. Its protein product is CASSSGQVTQETQYF.

This clonotype has more than one count but fewer than ten. DNA for the CDR3: TGCGCCAGCAGCCCATCAGCCGGGAGCATTAGCTCCTACAATGAGCAGTTCTTC. Protein product: CASSPSAGSISSYNEQFF. V and J are TRBV5-1 and TRBJ2-1, with D perhaps matching TRBD2 (6 bases). The V and J ends lost 4 bases and 0 bases respectively, with 20 bases between them. CDR1 and CDR2 from the germline V gene are SGHRS and YFSETQ. The CDR3 loop spans 18 amino acids.

This clonotype was counted ten times or more. The CDR3 spells CSARALGTGELFF. The CDR3 bases are TGCAGTGCTAGAGCTTTGGGCACCGGGGAGCTGTTTTTT. This chain uses TRBV20-1 with TRBJ2-2; D not certain. The CDR3 covers 13 residues. Germline CDR1 DFQATT, CDR2 SNEGSKA (reference sequence). With 1 base removed from V and 4 bases from J, the gap between germline ends came to 7 bases.

This clonotype was counted many times. The chain employs TRBV19 and TRBJ2-2, with D maybe TRBD1 (6 bases). The CDR3 sequence is 14 residues long. Per the germline V gene, CDR1 is LNHDA and CDR2 is SQIVND (reference sequence). The ends were cut back, 4 bases at V and 4 bases at J, with 10 bases in the middle. The CDR3 DNA reads as TGTGCCAGTAGTACGTGGGGGCGCACCGGGGAGCTGTTTTTT. Its protein is CASSTWGRTGELFF.

V is TRBV10-3 and J is TRBJ2-5; D call uncertain. The CDR3 covers 13 residues. The germline gives CDR1 ENHRY, CDR2 SYGVKD. Trimming took off 4 bases at V and 2 bases at J, with 8 bases between the two ends. CDR3 protein: CAISGNSQETQYF. DNA of the CDR3: TGTGCCATCAGTGGGAACTCACAAGAGACCCAGTACTTC.

The chain recombines TRBV28 with TRBJ2-7; D unresolved. The V and J ends lost 4 bases and 2 bases respectively, with 12 bases between them. The CDR3 is 14 amino acids. Germline V gene data show CDR1 as MDHEN and CDR2 as SYDVKM. CDR3 in DNA: TGTGCCAGCAGTTCGGACGGACCCCCCTACGAGCAGTACTTC. Its protein is CASSSDGPPYEQYF.

This clonotype was seen repeatedly, ten times or more. V gene TRBV10-1 combines with J gene TRBJ2-1, with 8 bases that match TRBD2. The CDR3 loop spans 15 amino acids. The J segment lost 0 bases and the V segment lost 5 bases, leaving 3 bases of the junction unmatched. The germline CDR1 and CDR2 sequences are WNHNN and SYGVQD (reference sequence). In nucleotides, the CDR3 is TGCGCCAGCAGTAAACTAGCGGACTCCTACAATGAGCAGTTCTTC. This sequence encodes CASSKLADSYNEQFF.

This clonotype was recorded many times. The chain is built from TRBV12-3 or TRBV12-4 and TRBJ2-2; 11 bases agree with TRBD2. With V trimmed by 5 bases and J by 6 bases, 14 bases remained unmatched. The CDR3 sequence is 18 residues long. The CDR3 spells CASSLWTSGSVVAGELFF. CDR3 bases: TGTGCCAGCAGTCTTTGGACTAGCGGGTCCGTGGTGGCCGGGGAGCTGTTTTTT.

This clonotype was detected many times. The chain employs TRBV27 and TRBJ2-1; 10 bases are shared with TRBD2. CDR1 MNHEY and CDR2 SMNVEV come from the germline V gene (reference sequence). Trimming at V came to 5 bases and at J to 5 bases, leaving 12 bases not matched to a gene. The CDR3 length is 17 residues. CDR3 sequence: CASSPRRAGGQDNEQFF. The CDR3 coding sequence is TGTGCCAGCAGTCCTCGGAGAGCGGGAGGGCAGGACAATGAGCAGTTCTTC.

At least ten counts were recorded for this clonotype. This chain uses TRBV7-3 with TRBJ2-7, with TRBD2 matching 7 bases. This CDR3 is built from 15 residues. Germline CDR1 reads SGHTA; CDR2 reads FQGTGA. V shed 1 base and J 2 bases; nucleotides not matched to a gene: 5. The CDR3: CASSLSGGSPYEQYF. In nucleotides, the CDR3 is TGTGCCAGCAGCTTAAGTGGCGGGAGCCCCTACGAGCAGTACTTC.

This clonotype has ten or more counts. The chain combines TRBV11-2 with TRBJ2-1; 7 bases are shared with TRBD2. The V gene's germline CDR1 is SGHAT and CDR2 FQNNGV. CDR3 length equals 13 residues. The V gene end was trimmed by 6 bases and the J gene end by 9 bases; junction bases not matched to a gene: 8. CDR3 DNA sequence: TGTGCCAGCAGTCGCACTAGCGCGGGTGAGCAGTTCTTC. Protein: CASSRTSAGEQFF.

This clonotype was seen many times. The chain recombines TRBV11-2 with TRBJ2-7; no clear D. The germline V gene encodes CDR1 SGHAT and CDR2 FQNNGV. V lost 1 base to trimming and J lost 2 bases, with 9 bases between them. This CDR3 has 14 amino acids. The CDR3 region has the DNA TGTGCCAGCAGCTTAGGTACCATTCCCTACGAGCAGTACTTC. It translates to CASSLGTIPYEQYF.

CDR3 residues: CAISDREWQETQYF. DNA of the CDR3: TGTGCCATCAGTGACAGGGAGTGGCAAGAGACCCAGTACTTC. The rearrangement links TRBV10-3 to TRBJ2-5; either TRBD1 or TRBD2 may fit D (5 bases each). In germline, CDR1 is ENHRY, CDR2 SYGVKD. CDR3 length: 14 amino acids. V lost 3 bases and J 2 bases, leaving 10 bases between the germline ends.

The sample holds many counts of this clonotype. The chain combines TRBV5-1 with TRBJ2-2; possible D gene TRBD2, 5 bases. Germline V CDR1 and CDR2: SGHRS, YFSETQ. V lost 1 base to trimming and J lost 2 bases, with 6 bases between them. The CDR3 loop spans 14 amino acids. Here the CDR3 reads CASSLSGNTGELFF. CDR3 coding DNA: TGCGCCAGCAGCTTGAGCGGTAACACCGGGGAGCTGTTTTTT.

This clonotype was seen at least ten times. V is TRBV7-8 and J is TRBJ2-4; 7 bases match TRBD1. Germline V CDR1 and CDR2: SGHVS, FQNEAQ. V shed 4 bases and J 2 bases; nucleotides not matched to a gene: 5. The CDR3 covers 15 residues. CDR3 sequence: CASSSETGTKNIQYF. The CDR3 bases are TGTGCCAGCAGCTCGGAGACAGGGACCAAAAACATTCAGTACTTC. The entire variable domain, with the rest obtained from reference TRBV7-8 and TRBJ2-4, is as follows: GAGVSQSPRYKVAKRGQDVALRCDPISGHVSLFWYQQALGQGPEFLTYFQNEAQLDKSGLPSDRFFAERPEGSVSTLKIQRTQQEDSAVYLCASSSETGTKNIQYFGAGTRLSVL.

This clonotype occurred many times. V is TRBV12-3 or TRBV12-4 and J is TRBJ2-4; 8 nucleotides agree with TRBD2. Trimming cost V 6 bases and J 6 bases; bases outside gene matches: 10. The CDR3 has 15 residues. For the CDR3, the DNA is TGTGCCAGCAGCCCCGCGGGGGGATGGGGAAACATTCAGTACTTC. Translating gives CASSPAGGWGNIQYF.

This clonotype was picked up many times. This sequence joins TRBV20-1 and TRBJ2-7, with D perhaps being TRBD1 or TRBD2 (5 bases each). The germline V gene encodes CDR1 DFQATT and CDR2 SNEGSKA (reference sequence). This CDR3 has 13 residues. V shed 0 bases and J shed 3 bases, with 9 bases lying between them. CDR3 residues: CSARDGGRYEQYF. The CDR3 coding sequence is TGCAGTGCTAGAGATGGGGGACGCTACGAGCAGTACTTC.